This record looks at one T cell receptor (beta chain) sequence and its context. Antigen specificity is unknown. The data derive from a study of CD8 T cells in ankylosing spondylitis. Findings and limits, study-wide: Reports of some motif variants in reactive arthritis synovial fluid and blood predate this one.

The CDR3 contains 16 residues. The V gene end was trimmed by 4 bases and the J gene end by 8 bases; junction bases not matched to a gene: 14. Germline CDR1 is SGHRS and CDR2 is YFSETQ. Making the TCR beta libraries involved quantitative 5'-RACE with molecular barcodes. MiXCR was run by TCRdb on the 5' RACE reads, yielding one entry per CDR3 protein. The sample carries 220,000 or so distinct CDR3 sequences, more than 9% recorded once. The sample consisted of blood, either unsorted or a sorted T cell fraction (not recorded which). The chain recombines TRBV5-1 with TRBJ2-1, with 8 bases fitting TRBD1. This sequence was found in a male donor with ankylosing spondylitis or in good health (not recorded which). The CDR3 nucleotides are TGCGCCAGCAGCCACGACAGGGGTACGGGTTTATATGAGCAGTTCTTC. Its protein is CASSHDRGTGLYEQFF.